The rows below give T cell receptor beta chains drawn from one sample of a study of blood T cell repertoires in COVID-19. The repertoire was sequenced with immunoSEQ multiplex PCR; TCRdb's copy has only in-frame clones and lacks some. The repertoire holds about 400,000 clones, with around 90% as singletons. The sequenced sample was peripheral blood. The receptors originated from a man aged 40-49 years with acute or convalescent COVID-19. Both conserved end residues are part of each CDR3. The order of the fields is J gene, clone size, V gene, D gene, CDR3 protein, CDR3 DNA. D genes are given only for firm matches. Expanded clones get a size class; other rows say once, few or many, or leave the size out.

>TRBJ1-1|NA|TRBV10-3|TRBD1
CAISEPGQGSLF
TGTGCCATCAGTGAGCCGGGACAGGGGTCCCTCTTT
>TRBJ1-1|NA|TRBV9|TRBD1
CASSADRLNTEAFF
TGTGCCAGCAGCGCGGACAGGCTGAACACTGAAGCTTTCTTT
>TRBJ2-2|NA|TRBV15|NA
CATTDTGTSNTGELFF
TGTGCCACCACCGATACCGGGACATCGAACACCGGGGAGCTGTTTTTT
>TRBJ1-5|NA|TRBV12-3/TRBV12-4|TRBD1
CASKPGQGQPQHF
TGTGCCAGCAAGCCGGGACAGGGTCAGCCCCAGCATTTT
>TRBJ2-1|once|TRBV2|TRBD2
CASQRGDTYNEQFF
TGTGCCAGTCAGCGGGGGGACACCTACAATGAGCAGTTCTTC
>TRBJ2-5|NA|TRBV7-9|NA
CASSSIPGRSEETQYF
TGTGCCAGCAGCTCCATCCCAGGGAGGAGTGAAGAGACCCAGTACTTC
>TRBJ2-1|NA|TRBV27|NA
CASSLYLAGSDEQFF
TGTGCCAGCAGTTTATACCTGGCGGGGTCCGATGAGCAGTTCTTC
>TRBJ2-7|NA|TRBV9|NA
CASSSRGASSYEQYF
TGTGCCAGCAGCTCCAGGGGGGCGAGCTCCTACGAGCAGTACTTC
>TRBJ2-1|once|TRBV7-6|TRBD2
CASSSKLAGVNNEQFF
TGTGCCAGCAGCTCTAAACTAGCGGGAGTAAACAATGAGCAGTTCTTC
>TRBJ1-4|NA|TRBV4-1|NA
CASSLAANEKLFF
TGCGCCAGCAGCCTCGCGGCTAATGAAAAACTGTTTTTT
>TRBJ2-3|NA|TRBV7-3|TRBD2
CASSISGGQADTQYF
TGTGCCAGCAGCATTAGCGGGGGGCAGGCAGATACGCAGTATTTT
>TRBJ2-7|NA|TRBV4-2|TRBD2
CASSPTSDGSYEQYF
TGTGCCAGCAGCCCGACTAGCGACGGGTCCTACGAGCAGTACTTC
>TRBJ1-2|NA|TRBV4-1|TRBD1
CASSTHRDRVLGGYTF
TGCGCCAGCAGCACCCACCGGGACAGGGTGCTGGGAGGCTACACCTTC
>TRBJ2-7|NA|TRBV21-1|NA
CASSNGLAGLMEQYF
TGTGCCAGCAGCAACGGACTAGCGGGACTGATGGAGCAGTACTTC
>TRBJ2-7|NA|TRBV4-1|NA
CASSLFSGGRAFYEQYF
TGCGCCAGCAGCCTTTTTTCCGGTGGGCGGGCTTTCTACGAGCAGTACTTC
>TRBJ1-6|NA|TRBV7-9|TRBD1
CASSFRDSNSPLHF
TGTGCCAGCAGCTTCAGGGACAGCAATTCACCCCTCCACTTT
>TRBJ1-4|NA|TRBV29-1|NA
CSVVVRVGSITDNEKLFF
TGCAGCGTTGTCGTGAGGGTTGGCTCCATCACGGACAATGAAAAACTGTTTTTT
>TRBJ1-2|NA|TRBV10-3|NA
CAISEGAYGYTF
TGTGCCATCAGTGAGGGGGCCTATGGCTACACCTTC
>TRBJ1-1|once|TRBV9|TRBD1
CASSARDRNTEAFF
TGTGCCAGCAGCGCGCGGGACAGGAACACTGAAGCTTTCTTT
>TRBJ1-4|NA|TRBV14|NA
CASSQVSSPMKEKLFF
TGTGCCAGCAGCCAAGTGAGTTCACCGATGAAAGAAAAACTGTTTTTT
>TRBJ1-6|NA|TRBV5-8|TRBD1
CASSFGQGGSPLHF
TGTGCCAGCAGCTTCGGACAGGGGGGCTCACCCCTCCACTTT
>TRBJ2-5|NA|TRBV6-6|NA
CASTNEGSQETQYF
TGTGCCAGCACCAACGAGGGTTCTCAAGAGACCCAGTACTTC
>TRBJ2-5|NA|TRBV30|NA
CAWNPSGETQYF
TGTGCCTGGAATCCCTCGGGGGAGACCCAGTACTTC
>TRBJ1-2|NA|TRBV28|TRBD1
CASSYIRDRADYGYTF
TGTGCCAGCAGTTATATCCGGGACAGGGCTGACTATGGCTACACCTTC
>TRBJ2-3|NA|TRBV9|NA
CASSTGGRSTDTQYF
TGTGCCAGCAGCACGGGGGGCAGAAGCACAGATACGCAGTATTTT
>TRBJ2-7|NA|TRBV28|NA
CASTYLGDRLGAEQYF
TGTGCCAGCACCTATCTTGGAGACAGGCTCGGGGCTGAGCAGTACTTC
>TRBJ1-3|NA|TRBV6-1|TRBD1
CASSDRDRTYSGNTIYF
TGTGCCAGCAGTGATCGGGACAGGACGTACTCTGGAAACACCATATATTTT
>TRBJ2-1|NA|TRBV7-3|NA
CASSLSPNSYNEQFF
TGTGCCAGCAGCTTGAGCCCGAACTCCTACAATGAGCAGTTCTTC
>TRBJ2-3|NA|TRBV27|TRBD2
CASRGTSGTDTQYF
TGTGCCAGCAGGGGGACTAGTGGGACAGATACGCAGTATTTT
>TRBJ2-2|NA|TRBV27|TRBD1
CASNGQRQGRTGELFF
TGTGCCAGCAACGGTCAGAGACAGGGTCGCACCGGGGAGCTGTTTTTT
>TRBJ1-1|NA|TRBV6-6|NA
CASSLTAPNTEAFF
TGTGCCAGCAGTTTGACAGCCCCGAACACTGAAGCTTTCTTT
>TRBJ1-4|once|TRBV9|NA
CASSVSGDPNEKLFF
TGTGCCAGCAGCGTATCGGGAGACCCTAATGAAAAACTGTTTTTT
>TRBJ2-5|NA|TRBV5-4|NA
CASSQGPPETQYF
TGTGCCAGCAGCCAGGGCCCCCCGGAGACCCAGTACTTC
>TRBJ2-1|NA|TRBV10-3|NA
CATIGTLGLNEQFF
TGTGCCACGATCGGGACATTGGGGCTCAATGAGCAGTTCTTC
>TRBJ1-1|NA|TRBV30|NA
CAWSPGQGWTEAFF
TGTGCCTGGAGTCCCGGGCAGGGTTGGACTGAAGCTTTCTTT
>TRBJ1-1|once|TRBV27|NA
CASSRPGEANTEAFF
TGTGCCAGCAGCCGACCCGGGGAGGCGAACACTGAAGCTTTCTTT
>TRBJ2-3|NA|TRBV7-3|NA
CASSLVGADTQYF
TGTGCCAGCAGTCTGGTGGGGGCGGATACGCAGTATTTT
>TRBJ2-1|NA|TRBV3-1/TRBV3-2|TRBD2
CASSQRPVGTREFF
TGTGCCAGCAGCCAGAGGCCGGTAGGGACTAGGGAGTTCTTC
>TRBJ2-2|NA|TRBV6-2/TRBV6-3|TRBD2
CASSALAGGPDTGELFF
TGTGCCAGCAGTGCACTAGCGGGGGGGCCCGACACCGGGGAGCTGTTTTTT
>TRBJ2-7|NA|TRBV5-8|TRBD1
CASSLGTGRYEQYF
TGTGCCAGCAGCTTAGGGACAGGGAGGTACGAGCAGTACTTC
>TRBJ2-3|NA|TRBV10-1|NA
CASSLAGTDTQYF
TGCGCCAGCAGTTTAGCAGGCACAGATACGCAGTATTTT
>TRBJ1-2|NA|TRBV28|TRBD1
CASSPHRIGGYGYGYTF
TGTGCCAGCAGTCCACACCGTATAGGGGGCTATGGCTATGGCTACACCTTC
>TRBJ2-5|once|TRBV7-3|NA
CASSSTTRKETQYF
TGTGCCAGCAGCTCGACGACTAGGAAAGAGACCCAGTACTTC
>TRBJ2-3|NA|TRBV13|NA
CASSPQGTDTQYF
TGTGCCAGCAGCCCACAGGGCACAGATACGCAGTATTTT
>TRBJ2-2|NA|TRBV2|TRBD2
CASSEVRLAGGDTGELFF
TGTGCCAGCAGTGAAGTCAGACTAGCGGGGGGAGACACCGGGGAGCTGTTTTTT
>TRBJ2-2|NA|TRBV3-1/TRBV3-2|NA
CASSQDREYTGELFF
TGTGCCAGCAGCCAAGATCGGGAGTACACCGGGGAGCTGTTTTTT
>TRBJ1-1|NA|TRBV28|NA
CASSPPSGRGNTEAFF
TGTGCCAGCAGTCCACCGTCCGGGAGGGGGAACACTGAAGCTTTCTTT
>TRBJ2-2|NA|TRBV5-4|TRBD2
CASSKRLAVKNTGELFF
TGTGCCAGCAGCAAAAGACTAGCGGTGAAGAACACCGGGGAGCTGTTTTTT
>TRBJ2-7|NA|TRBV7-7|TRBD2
CASSQGLAGTYEQYF
TGTGCTAGCAGCCAAGGACTAGCGGGCACCTACGAGCAGTACTTC
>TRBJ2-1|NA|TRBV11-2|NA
CASSLAGVANEQFF
TGTGCCAGCAGCTTAGCGGGGGTGGCGAATGAGCAGTTCTTC
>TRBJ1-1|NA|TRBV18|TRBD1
CASSPRDRRTEAFF
TGTGCCAGCTCACCCCGGGACAGGAGAACTGAAGCTTTCTTT
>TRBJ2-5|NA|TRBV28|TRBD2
CASRRTSGRQTQYF
TGTGCCAGCCGAAGGACTAGCGGGAGACAGACCCAGTACTTC
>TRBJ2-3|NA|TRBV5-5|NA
CASNLLQGGGTDTQYF
TGTGCCAGCAACCTACTTCAGGGAGGCGGCACAGATACGCAGTATTTT
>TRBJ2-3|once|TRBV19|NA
CASSRTARADTQYF
TGTGCCAGTAGCCGGACAGCCCGCGCAGATACGCAGTATTTT